The present T cell receptor (beta chain) was sequenced within a study of blood T cells in healthy people across ages (dated by TCRdb to between 2014 and 2017). The study in broad terms: In model experiments, template switching captured roughly one uniquely barcoded TCR beta cDNA molecule for every two T cells. The study measured age-related changes in TCR beta repertoire diversity using deep sequencing normalized with unique cDNA molecular identifiers. Donors were grouped into four age groups: young (average approximately 15 years), middle-aged (39), aged (about 60) and long-lived (about 89). To avoid experimental bias, donors of different ages were distributed randomly across sequencing lanes. Using the same blood draw, the study looked at two additional independent replicas of 1 million unique cDNA reads for two donors, one aged 18 to 29 and the other aged 80 or older. Overall study results and their limits: Donor CMV infection status was unknown, potentially confounding age-related changes in expanded clonotypes. Conclusive comparison of naive and antigen-experienced compartments was prevented by the profiling of bulk unsorted PBMCs. As age increased, observed TCR beta diversity per million T cells dropped in a roughly linear way, and a significant reduction was already evident by age 40. Total diversity estimates from one million sequenced T cells were considered lower bounds and underestimates. Compared with the aged group, the long-lived group had more naive CD4+ T cells, fewer expanded clones and increased TCR diversity, suggesting age selection. There was a strong correlation between observed TCR beta diversity and the percentage of naive T cells measured by flow cytometry.

The donors were a few dozen Caucasian individuals from Russia, aged roughly 6 to 100 years, who were systemically healthy. Each donor gave about 11 milliliters of peripheral blood, drawn into EDTA-treated Vacutainer tubes. Ficoll-Paque density-gradient centrifugation was used to isolate PBMCs, with at least 7 million per sample. Trizol reagent was used to extract total RNA from PBMCs, with at least 5.5 micrograms per sample. The percentages of naive CD45RAhigh/CD27high T cells were determined by flow cytometry on a PBMC aliquot from every donor. The library was produced with 5' RACE. The sequencing machine was an Illumina HiSeq 2500. A second PCR of roughly 7 to 11 cycles was performed with a sample-barcoded 5' primer and a J-beta primer mix. A unique molecular identifier was introduced onto each TCR beta cDNA molecule by a template-switch 5' adaptor carrying 12 random nucleotides. At least 2.5 million CDR3-containing paired-end reads were obtained from each sample. All of the RNA was converted into first-strand cDNA using the Mint cDNA synthesis kit, with a TRBC-specific oligonucleotide serving as the primer. Following uracil-DNA glycosylase treatment, a first 18-cycle PCR with universal primers M1SS and BC2_uni_R was performed on all cDNA. For the original study's pipeline: For normalization, 1 million high-quality reads, each with a distinct molecular identifier, were randomly selected from each sample. Instead of being binned into consensus sequences, reads with shared molecular identifiers were discarded. MiTCR, set to a Q25 quality threshold and the strictest error-elimination algorithm, was used for CDR3 identification, clonotype clustering and error correction. A nonparametric unseen species model with Euler transformation was used to estimate a lower bound on total TCR beta diversity. The public reads were reanalyzed by TCRdb: fastp trimming at Q25, MiXCR alignment, in-frame beta chains only. Rows with a matching CDR3 protein are joined into one entry that keeps the most common DNA and genes. The V and J calls were determined by TCRdb, not by the authors. The sample table lists 380,000 or so distinct CDR3 sequences, about 49% of them with a count of one. The top ten clonotypes cover around 49% of the sample.

In its sample, this clonotype was seen a few times. No cognate antigen has been identified for it. No base quality values were provided; no much bigger clone lies one nucleotide off. Germline trimming: 6 bases from V, 5 bases from J; junction bases outside gene matches: 16. The cysteine opens and the phenylalanine closes a CDR3 of 16 amino acids. Only the CDR3 region is kept as DNA, spanning 48 bases read in frame from base 1. CDR1 MNHEY and CDR2 SVGAGI were looked up in the germline V gene. Sequencing was carried out using blood. The chain is encoded by TRBV6-5 joined to TRBJ2-7, with 7 bases in between that match TRBD1. This sequence was found in a man aged 55 to 70 in good health. The nucleotide sequence is given as TGTGCCAGCAGACGATACTCGACAGGGTGGGTGGACGAGCAGTACTTC. Its protein is CASRRYSTGWVDEQYF.